One sample yielded the 3 T cell receptor beta chains listed below, sequenced in a study of blood T cell repertoires in COVID-19. The assay was immunoSEQ multiplex PCR, and TCRdb's table has in-frame clones only and misses some. The sample holds about 300,000 clones, approximately 89% seen once. Source material: peripheral blood. All receptors come from a woman in her twenties or thirties with COVID-19, enrolled during active disease.

This rearrangement joins TRBV5-8 to TRBJ2-7, with 9 bases identical to TRBD2. The CDR3 consists of 16 residues. The ends lost 4 bases at V and 1 base at J; junction bases unmatched: 9. Germline CDR1 SGHTS, CDR2 YDEGEE. The CDR3 here is CASSLQWLAGSYEQYF. CDR3 nucleotide sequence: TGTGCCAGCAGCCTTCAGTGGCTAGCGGGGTCCTACGAGCAGTACTTC.

This chain joins TRBV2 and TRBJ2-7; perhaps TRBD1 as D (5 bases). This CDR3 comprises 13 residues. Between the trimmed V and J ends, which lost 10 bases and 0 bases, there was a span of 13 bases. Germline-derived CDR1 and CDR2 are SNHLY and FYNNEI. The CDR3 is CATHRQVSYEQYF. Here the CDR3 DNA reads TGTGCCACCCACAGGCAGGTCTCCTACGAGCAGTACTTC.

The rearrangement links TRBV18 to TRBJ2-7; 7 nucleotides line up with TRBD1. Trimming at V came to 5 bases and at J to 2 bases, leaving 6 bases not matched to a gene. Germline CDR1 KGHSH, CDR2 LQKENI. The CDR3 spans 14 residues. The CDR3 spells CASSSDRAAYEQYF. The DNA for the CDR3 is TGTGCCAGCTCAAGCGACAGGGCGGCCTACGAGCAGTACTTC. Complete variable domain (other parts from reference TRBV18 and TRBJ2-7): NAGVMQNPRHLVRRRGQEARLRCSPMKGHSHVYWYRQLPEEGLKFMVYLQKENIIDESGMPKERFSAEFPKEGPSILRIQQVVRGDSAAYFCASSSDRAAYEQYFGPGTRLTVT.